This TCR beta chain was identified during a study of shared clonotypes between healthy human individuals. Germline lookup yields CDR1 SGHRS and CDR2 YFSETQ. The CDR3 is 15 residues long. Trimming cost V 0 bases and J 0 bases, with 7 bases left between them. The assay was immunoSEQ multiplex PCR, and TCRdb's table has in-frame clones only and misses some. The sample shows about 660,000 clones, roughly 70% of them seen only once. Into CD45RA+ naive and CD45RA-negative memory subsets, the CD4+ cells were split. The sequencing input was memory CD4+ T cells sorted from blood. The sample's subset: CD45RA-negative fraction. This clonotype originated in a young woman in good health. V is TRBV5-1 and J is TRBJ1-3, with D maybe TRBD1 (6 bases). CDR3 sequence reads: CASSLEGGSGNTIYF. The DNA for the CDR3 is TGCGCCAGCAGCTTGGAGGGGGGCTCTGGAAACACCATATATTTT.